This T cell receptor (beta chain) came from a study of naive and memory T cell subsets. Study outcomes and limitations: In CD4 and CD8 cells, diversity dropped from naive through EMRA.

By sample share, this clonotype is medium-sized. What it recognizes is unknown. Both TRBC1 and TRBC2 were covered by a beta constant-region primer of two equimolar oligonucleotides. Nested alpha and beta constant-region primers with the SP2 primer drove four PCR rounds on ligated cDNA. TCRdb itself ran the UMI-ligation and nested PCR reads through MiXCR, one entry per CDR3 protein. The sample yields over 2,500 distinct CDR3 sequences, about 5.2% seen once. Sequencing input: CD4+ TEMRA cells from blood. Subset here: effector memory re-expressing CD45RA, CD45RA+ CD27-. This TCR was recovered from a human donor in good health.

CDR3 protein: CASSRDRVSQETQYF. In DNA form, the CDR3 reads TGTGCCAGCTCACGGGACAGGGTCTCGCAAGAGACCCAGTACTTC. The chain combines TRBV18 with TRBJ2-5; TRBD1 matches 9 bases. CDR1 KGHSH and CDR2 LQKENI come from the germline V gene. The ends lost 4 bases at V and 2 bases at J; junction bases unmatched: 5. This CDR3 has 15 residues.